These T cell receptor beta chains were read from a single sample in a study of shared clonotypes between healthy human individuals. Assay: immunoSEQ multiplex PCR; the TCRdb copy retains only in-frame clones and omits some. The table shows approximately 740,000 clones, with 85% to 95% occurring only once. Sequences were obtained from naive CD8+ T cells sorted from blood. All receptors derive from a man between 25 and 39 years old in good health. CDR3s include the opening cysteine and the closing phenylalanine or tryptophan. A D gene is named only where the DNA matches it firmly.

d_call,j_call,v_call,cdr3_aa
NA,TRBJ2-1,TRBV4-1,CASSQVSSSYNEQFF
NA,TRBJ1-4,TRBV19,CASRLVGATNEKLFF
NA,TRBJ2-3,TRBV28,CASSPRYRNPSTDTQYF
TRBD1,TRBJ1-1,TRBV18,CASSPPVRGRNTEAFF
NA,TRBJ1-1,TRBV5-1,CASSPLNGGTEAFF
NA,TRBJ2-3,TRBV7-8,CASSLDAADTQYF
TRBD2,TRBJ2-3,TRBV4-1,CASSPGLAGADTQYF
NA,TRBJ2-6,TRBV6-5,CASSQSYSGANVLTF
TRBD2,TRBJ2-5,TRBV9,CASSVTSGSFRETQYF
TRBD1,TRBJ1-2,TRBV10-3,CAITPEPRQGGNGYTF
NA,TRBJ1-1,TRBV9,CASSPPDRRGMNTEAFF
TRBD2,TRBJ2-3,TRBV7-3,CASSLSTGGSTDTQYF
NA,TRBJ2-6,TRBV7-9,CASSHGRGGSGANVLTF
NA,TRBJ2-5,TRBV27,CASKSPGFTGIRETQYF
NA,TRBJ2-1,TRBV27,CASSTPESSYNEQFF
NA,TRBJ2-1,TRBV4-1,CASSPGTSYNEQFF
NA,TRBJ2-1,TRBV11-2,CASSFASEPYNEQFF
NA,TRBJ2-1,TRBV7-9,CASSLATYNEQFF
NA,TRBJ1-4,TRBV2,CASSLRQATNEKLFF
TRBD2,TRBJ2-5,TRBV5-6,CASSLGLAGARQETQYF
NA,TRBJ2-3,TRBV4-2,CASSQDMFGREFTDTQYF
NA,TRBJ2-7,TRBV28,CASRPLVGRNEQYF
NA,TRBJ2-7,TRBV27,CASWSSPYYEQYF
NA,TRBJ2-3,TRBV9,CASSVEGQYTDTQYF
TRBD2,TRBJ2-7,TRBV7-8,CASSPRTSGSYEQYF
NA,TRBJ1-6,TRBV14,CASSQDSASLSSYNSPLHF